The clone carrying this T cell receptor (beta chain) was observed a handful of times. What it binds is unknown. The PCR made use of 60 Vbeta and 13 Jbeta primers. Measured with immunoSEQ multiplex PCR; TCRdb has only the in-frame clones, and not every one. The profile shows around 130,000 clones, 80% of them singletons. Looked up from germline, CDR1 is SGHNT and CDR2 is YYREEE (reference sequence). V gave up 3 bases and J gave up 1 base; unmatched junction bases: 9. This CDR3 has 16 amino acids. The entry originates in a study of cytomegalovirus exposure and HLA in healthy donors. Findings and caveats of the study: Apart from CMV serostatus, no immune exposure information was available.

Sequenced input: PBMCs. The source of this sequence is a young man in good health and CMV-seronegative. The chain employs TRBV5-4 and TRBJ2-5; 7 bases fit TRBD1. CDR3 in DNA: TGTGCCAGCAGCTCGGTGACAGGGTTAGGCCAAGAGACCCAGTACTTC. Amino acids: CASSSVTGLGQETQYF.